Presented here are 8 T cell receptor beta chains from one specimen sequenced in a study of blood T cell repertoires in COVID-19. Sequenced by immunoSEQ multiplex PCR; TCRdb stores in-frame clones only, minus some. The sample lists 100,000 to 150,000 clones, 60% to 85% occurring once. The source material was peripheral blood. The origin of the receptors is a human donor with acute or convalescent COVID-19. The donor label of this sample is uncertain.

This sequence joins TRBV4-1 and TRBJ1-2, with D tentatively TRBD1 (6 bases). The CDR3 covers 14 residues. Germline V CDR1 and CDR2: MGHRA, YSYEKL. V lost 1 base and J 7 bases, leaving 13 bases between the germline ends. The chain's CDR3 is CASSQGGRGSGYTF. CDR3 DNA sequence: TGCGCCAGCAGCCAAGGGGGCAGGGGCTCTGGCTACACCTTC.

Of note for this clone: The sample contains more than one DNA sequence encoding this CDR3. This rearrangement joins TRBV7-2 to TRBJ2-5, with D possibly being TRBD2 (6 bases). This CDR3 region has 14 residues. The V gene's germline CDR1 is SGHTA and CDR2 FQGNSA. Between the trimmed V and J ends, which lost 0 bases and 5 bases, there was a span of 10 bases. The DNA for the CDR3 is TGTGCCAGCAGCTTAGCGGGGGGAGGTGAGACCCAGTACTTC. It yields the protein CASSLAGGGETQYF.

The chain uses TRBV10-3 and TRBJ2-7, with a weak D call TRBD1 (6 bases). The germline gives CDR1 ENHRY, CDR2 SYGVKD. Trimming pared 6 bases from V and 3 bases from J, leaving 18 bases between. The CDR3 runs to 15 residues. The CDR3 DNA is TGTGCCATCAGGACCCCGGGACGGACAGACTACGAGCAGTACTTC. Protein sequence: CAIRTPGRTDYEQYF.

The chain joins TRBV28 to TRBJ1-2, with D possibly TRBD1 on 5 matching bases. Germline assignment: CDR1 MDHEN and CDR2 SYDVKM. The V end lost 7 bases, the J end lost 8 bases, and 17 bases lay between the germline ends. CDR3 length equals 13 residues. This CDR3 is CASTAGYTGGYTF. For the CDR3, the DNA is TGTGCCAGCACCGCCGGGTACACAGGCGGCTACACCTTC.

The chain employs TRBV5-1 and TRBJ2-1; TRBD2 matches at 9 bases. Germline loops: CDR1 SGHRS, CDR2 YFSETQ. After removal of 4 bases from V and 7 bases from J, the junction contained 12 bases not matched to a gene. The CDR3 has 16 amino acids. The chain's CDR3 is CASSPNWRGGSNEQFF. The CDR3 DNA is TGCGCCAGCAGCCCCAACTGGCGGGGGGGCTCAAATGAGCAGTTCTTC.

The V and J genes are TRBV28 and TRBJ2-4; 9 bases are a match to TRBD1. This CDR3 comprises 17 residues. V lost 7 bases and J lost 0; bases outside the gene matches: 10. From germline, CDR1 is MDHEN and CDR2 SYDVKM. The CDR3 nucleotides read TGTGCCAGCACCCTCGGGACAGGGACCCTAGCCAAAAACATTCAGTACTTC. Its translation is CASTLGTGTLAKNIQYF. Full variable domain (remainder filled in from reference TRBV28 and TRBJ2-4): DVKVTQSSRYLVKRTGEKVFLECVQDMDHENMFWYRQDPGLGLRLIYFSYDVKMKEKGDIPEGYSVSREKKERFSLILESASTNQTSMYLCASTLGTGTLAKNIQYFGAGTRLSVL.

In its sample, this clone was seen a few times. The CDR3 region has the DNA TGTGCCAGCAGTTACTCAGCGGGGGACTCCTACGAGCAGTACTTC. Translating gives CASSYSAGDSYEQYF. The rearrangement links TRBV6-5 to TRBJ2-7; 8 bases agree with TRBD2. Per germline, CDR1 MNHEY and CDR2 SVGAGI. After removal of 0 bases from V and 0 bases from J, the junction contained 1 base not matched to a gene. This CDR3 spans 15 amino acids.

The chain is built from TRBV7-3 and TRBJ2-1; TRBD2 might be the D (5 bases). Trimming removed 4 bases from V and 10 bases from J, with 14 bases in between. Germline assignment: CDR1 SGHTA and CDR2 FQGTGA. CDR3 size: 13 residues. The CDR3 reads CASSSRTSDEQFF. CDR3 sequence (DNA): TGTGCCAGCAGCTCGAGAACTAGTGACGAGCAGTTCTTC.